This T cell receptor beta chain came from a study of cytomegalovirus exposure and HLA in healthy donors. Background on the study: One earlier analysis, a look at about 179 million T cells, found fewer than 140 million unique TCR beta sequences. Study findings and constraints: When analyzed later, a missense DCLRE1C variant was found to be linked to TCR beta V- and J-gene trimming. Earlier analysis found most TCR beta V segments productive about 87% or about 30% of the time. Association of 16,951 TCR beta sequences with HLA alleles was found at 0.05 false discovery rate in a later analysis.

Trimming cost V 3 bases and J 5 bases, with 17 bases left between them. This CDR3 contains 15 residues. From germline, CDR1 is SGDLS and CDR2 YYNGEE. Amplification used 60 Vbeta primers and 13 Jbeta primers. Generated by immunoSEQ multiplex PCR, the TCRdb table keeps only in-frame clones and is missing some. The repertoire holds around 300,000 clones, with about 66% as singletons. This clone was seen a few times. The antigen remains unidentified. The chain couples TRBV9 to TRBJ1-2; tentative D call: TRBD1 (5 bases). Sequenced input: PBMCs. This TCR was recovered from a female donor in good health and CMV-seronegative. CDR3 sequence reads: CASSARGGGVYGYTF. The CDR3 DNA sequence: TGTGCCAGCAGCGCCCGAGGCGGGGGTGTATATGGCTACACCTTC.